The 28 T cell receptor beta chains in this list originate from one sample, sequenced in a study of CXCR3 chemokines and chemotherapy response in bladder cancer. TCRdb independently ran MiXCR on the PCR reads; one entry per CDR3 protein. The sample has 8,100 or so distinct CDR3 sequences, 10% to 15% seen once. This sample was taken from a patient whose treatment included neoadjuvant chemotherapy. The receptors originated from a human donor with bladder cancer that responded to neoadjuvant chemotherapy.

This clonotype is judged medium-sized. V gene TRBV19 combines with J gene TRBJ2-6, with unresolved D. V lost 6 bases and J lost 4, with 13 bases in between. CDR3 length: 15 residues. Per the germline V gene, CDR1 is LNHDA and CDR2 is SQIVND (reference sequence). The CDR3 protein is CASRPSELGANVLTF. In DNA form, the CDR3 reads TGTGCCAGTAGGCCATCCGAATTGGGGGCCAACGTCCTGACTTTC. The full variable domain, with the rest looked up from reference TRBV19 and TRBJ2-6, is DGGITQSPKYLFRKEGQNVTLSCEQNLNHDAMYWYRQDPGQGLRLIYYSQIVNDFQKGDIAEGYSVSREKKESFPLTVTSAQKNPTAFYLCASRPSELGANVLTFGAGSRLTVL.

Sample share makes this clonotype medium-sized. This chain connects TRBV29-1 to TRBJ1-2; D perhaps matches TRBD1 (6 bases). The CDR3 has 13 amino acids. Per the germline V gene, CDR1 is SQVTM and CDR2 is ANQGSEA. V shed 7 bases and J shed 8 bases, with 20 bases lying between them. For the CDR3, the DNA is TGCAGCGGAGACCAACAGGGTGTTAAAGGCTACACCTTC. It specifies CSGDQQGVKGYTF.

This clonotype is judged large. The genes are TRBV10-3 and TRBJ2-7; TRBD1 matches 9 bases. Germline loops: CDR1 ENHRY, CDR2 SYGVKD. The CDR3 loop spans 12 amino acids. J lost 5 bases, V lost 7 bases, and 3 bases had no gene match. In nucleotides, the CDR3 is TGTGCCATCATGGGACAGGGTAACGAGCAGTACTTC. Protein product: CAIMGQGNEQYF.

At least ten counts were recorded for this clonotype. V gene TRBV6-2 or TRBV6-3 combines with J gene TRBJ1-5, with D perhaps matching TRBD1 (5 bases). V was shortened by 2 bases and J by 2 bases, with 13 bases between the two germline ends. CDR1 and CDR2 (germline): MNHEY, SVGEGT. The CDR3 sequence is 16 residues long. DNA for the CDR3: TGTGCCAGCAGTTACCCCCCAGGGTTTGGCAATCAGCCCCAGCATTTT. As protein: CASSYPPGFGNQPQHF.

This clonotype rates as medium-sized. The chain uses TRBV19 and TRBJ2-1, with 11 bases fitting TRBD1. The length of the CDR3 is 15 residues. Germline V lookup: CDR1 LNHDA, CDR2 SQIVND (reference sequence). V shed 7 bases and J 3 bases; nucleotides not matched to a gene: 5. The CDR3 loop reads CASTTGTGGYNEQFF. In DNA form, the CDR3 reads TGTGCCAGTACCACCGGGACAGGGGGCTACAATGAGCAGTTCTTC.

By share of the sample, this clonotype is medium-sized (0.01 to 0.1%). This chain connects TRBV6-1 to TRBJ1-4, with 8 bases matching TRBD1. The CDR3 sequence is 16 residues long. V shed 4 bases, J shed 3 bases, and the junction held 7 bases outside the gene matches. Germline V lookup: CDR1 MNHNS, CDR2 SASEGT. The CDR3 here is CASSGDRLGANEKLFF. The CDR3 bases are TGTGCCAGCAGTGGGGACAGGCTTGGAGCTAATGAAAAACTGTTTTTT.

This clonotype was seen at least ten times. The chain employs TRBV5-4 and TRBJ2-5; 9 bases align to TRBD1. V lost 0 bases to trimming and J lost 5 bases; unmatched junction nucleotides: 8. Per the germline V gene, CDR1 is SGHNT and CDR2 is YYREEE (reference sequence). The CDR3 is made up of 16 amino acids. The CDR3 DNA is TGTGCCAGCAGCTTGGGTACAGGGGGCTGGGATGAGACCCAGTACTTC. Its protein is CASSLGTGGWDETQYF.

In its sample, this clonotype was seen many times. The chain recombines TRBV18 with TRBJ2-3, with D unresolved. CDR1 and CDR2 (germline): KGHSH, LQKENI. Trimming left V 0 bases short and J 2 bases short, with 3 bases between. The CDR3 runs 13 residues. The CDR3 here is CASSPPATDTQYF. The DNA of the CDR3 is TGTGCCAGCTCACCACCGGCCACAGATACGCAGTATTTT.

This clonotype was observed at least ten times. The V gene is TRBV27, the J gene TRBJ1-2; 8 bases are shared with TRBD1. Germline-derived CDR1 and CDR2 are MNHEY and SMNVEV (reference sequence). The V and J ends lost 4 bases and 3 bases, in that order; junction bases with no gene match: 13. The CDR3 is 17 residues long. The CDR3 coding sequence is TGTGCCAGCAGTTCGCAATCACCTCAGGGGGCGGACTATGGCTACACCTTC. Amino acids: CASSSQSPQGADYGYTF.

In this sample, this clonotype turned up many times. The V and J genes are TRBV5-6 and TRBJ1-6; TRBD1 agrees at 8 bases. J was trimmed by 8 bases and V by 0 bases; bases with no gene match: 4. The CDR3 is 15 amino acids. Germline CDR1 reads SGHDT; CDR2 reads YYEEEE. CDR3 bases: TGTGCCAGCAGCTTGGCGGACAGGGACTATTCACCCCTCCACTTT. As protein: CASSLADRDYSPLHF.

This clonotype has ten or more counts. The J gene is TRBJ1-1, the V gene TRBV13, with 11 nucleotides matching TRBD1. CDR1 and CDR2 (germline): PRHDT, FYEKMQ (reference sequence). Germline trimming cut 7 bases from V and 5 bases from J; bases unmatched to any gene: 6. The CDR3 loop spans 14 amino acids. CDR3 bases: TGTGCCAGCAACCAGGGGGACAGGGGGACTGAAGCTTTCTTT. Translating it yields CASNQGDRGTEAFF. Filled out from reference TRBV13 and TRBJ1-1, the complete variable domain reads AAGVIQSPRHLIKEKRETATLKCYPIPRHDTVYWYQQGPGQDPQFLISFYEKMQSDKGSIPDRFSAQQFSDYHSELNMSSLELGDSALYFCASNQGDRGTEAFFGQGTRLTVV.

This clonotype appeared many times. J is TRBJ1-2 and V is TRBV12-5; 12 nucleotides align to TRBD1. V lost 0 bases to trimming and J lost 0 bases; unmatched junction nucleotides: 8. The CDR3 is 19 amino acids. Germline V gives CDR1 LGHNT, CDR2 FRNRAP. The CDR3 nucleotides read TGTGCTAGTGGTTTGGTACGATGGGGACAGGGGGCCTCTAACTATGGCTACACCTTC. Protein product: CASGLVRWGQGASNYGYTF.

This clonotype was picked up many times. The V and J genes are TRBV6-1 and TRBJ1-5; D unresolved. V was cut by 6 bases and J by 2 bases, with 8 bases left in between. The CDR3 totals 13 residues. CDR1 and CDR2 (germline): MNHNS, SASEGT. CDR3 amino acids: CASSPWGNQPQHF. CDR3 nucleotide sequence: TGTGCCAGCAGCCCCTGGGGCAATCAGCCCCAGCATTTT.

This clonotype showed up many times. CDR3 nucleotide sequence: TGTGCCGGGAGCCGGGGACGCCTGAACGAGCAGTACTTC. This encodes CAGSRGRLNEQYF. The chain combines TRBV6-1 with TRBJ2-7; either TRBD1 or TRBD2 may supply D (5 bases each). The CDR3 runs 13 residues. Trimming shortened V by 11 bases and J by 5 bases, and 19 bases separated the two germline ends. Germline assignment: CDR1 MNHNS and CDR2 SASEGT.

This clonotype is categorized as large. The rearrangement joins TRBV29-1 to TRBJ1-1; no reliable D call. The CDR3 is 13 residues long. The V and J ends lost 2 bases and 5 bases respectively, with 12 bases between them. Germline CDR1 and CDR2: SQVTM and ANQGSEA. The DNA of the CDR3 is TGCAGCGTTGAACTCGCCTCGGGTACTGAAGCTTTCTTT. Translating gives CSVELASGTEAFF.

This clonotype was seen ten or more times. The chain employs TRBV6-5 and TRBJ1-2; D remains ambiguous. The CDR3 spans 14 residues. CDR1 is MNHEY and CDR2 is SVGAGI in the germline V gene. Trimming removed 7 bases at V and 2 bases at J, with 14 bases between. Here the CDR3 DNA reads TGTGCCAGCAAGATTTCTGGAGGGAACTATGGCTACACCTTC. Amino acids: CASKISGGNYGYTF.

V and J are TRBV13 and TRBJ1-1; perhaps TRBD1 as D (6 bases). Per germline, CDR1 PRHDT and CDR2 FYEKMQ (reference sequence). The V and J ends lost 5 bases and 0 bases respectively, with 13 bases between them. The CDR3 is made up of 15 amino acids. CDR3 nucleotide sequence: TGTGCCAGCAGCCCTGGGGGGACATTGAACACTGAAGCTTTCTTT. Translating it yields CASSPGGTLNTEAFF.

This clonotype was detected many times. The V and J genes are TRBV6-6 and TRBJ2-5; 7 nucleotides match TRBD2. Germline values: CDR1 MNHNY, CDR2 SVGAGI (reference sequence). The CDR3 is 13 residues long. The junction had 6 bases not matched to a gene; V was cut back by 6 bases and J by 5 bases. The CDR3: CASRGPGRETQYF. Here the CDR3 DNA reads TGTGCCAGCAGGGGTCCCGGGAGGGAGACCCAGTACTTC.

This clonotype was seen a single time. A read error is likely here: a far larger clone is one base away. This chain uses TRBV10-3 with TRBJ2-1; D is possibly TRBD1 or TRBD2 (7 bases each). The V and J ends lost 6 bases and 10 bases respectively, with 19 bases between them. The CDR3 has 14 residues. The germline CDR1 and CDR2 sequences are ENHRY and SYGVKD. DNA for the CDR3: TGTGCCATCAGGGGGGGGACAGAACAGTCCGAGCAGTTCTTC. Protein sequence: CAIRGGTEQSEQFF.

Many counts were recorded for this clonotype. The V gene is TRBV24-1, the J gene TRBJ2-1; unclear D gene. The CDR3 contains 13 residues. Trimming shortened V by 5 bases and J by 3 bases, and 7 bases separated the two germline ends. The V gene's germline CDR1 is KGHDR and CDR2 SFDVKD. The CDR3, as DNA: TGTGCCACCAGTGGGTGGGGCTACAATGAGCAGTTCTTC. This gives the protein CATSGWGYNEQFF.

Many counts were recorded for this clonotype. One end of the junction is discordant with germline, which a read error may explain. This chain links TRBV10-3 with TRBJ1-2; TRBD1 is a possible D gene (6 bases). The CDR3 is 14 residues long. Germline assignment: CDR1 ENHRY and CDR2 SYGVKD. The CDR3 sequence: CAITPGHQNYGYTF. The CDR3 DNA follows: TGTGCAATCACCCCGGGACACCAAAACTATGGCTACACCTTC.

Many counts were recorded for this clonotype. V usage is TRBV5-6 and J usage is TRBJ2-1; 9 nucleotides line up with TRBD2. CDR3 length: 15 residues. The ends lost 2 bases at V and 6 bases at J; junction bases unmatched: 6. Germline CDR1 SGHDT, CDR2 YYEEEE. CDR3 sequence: CASSFPRGGVNEQFF. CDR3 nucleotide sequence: TGTGCCAGCAGCTTCCCGCGGGGGGGCGTCAATGAGCAGTTCTTC.

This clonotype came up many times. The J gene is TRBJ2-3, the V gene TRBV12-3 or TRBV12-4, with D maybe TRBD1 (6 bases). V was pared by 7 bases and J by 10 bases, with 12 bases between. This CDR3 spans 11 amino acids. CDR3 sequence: CASTGHGAQYF. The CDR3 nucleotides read TGTGCCAGCACGGGACACGGGGCGCAGTATTTT.

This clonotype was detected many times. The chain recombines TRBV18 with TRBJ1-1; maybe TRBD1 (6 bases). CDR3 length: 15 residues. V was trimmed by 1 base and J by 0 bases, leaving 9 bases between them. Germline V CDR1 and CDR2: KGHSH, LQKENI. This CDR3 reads CASSPLGGLNTEAFF. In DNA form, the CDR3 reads TGTGCCAGCTCACCACTAGGGGGTCTGAACACTGAAGCTTTCTTT.

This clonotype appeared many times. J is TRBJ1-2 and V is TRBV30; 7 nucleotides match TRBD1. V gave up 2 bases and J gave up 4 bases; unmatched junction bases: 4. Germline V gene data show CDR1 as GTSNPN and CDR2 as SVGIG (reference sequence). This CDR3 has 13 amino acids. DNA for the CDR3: TGTGCCTGGAGTTCCCCAGGGGGCTATGGCTACACCTTC. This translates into CAWSSPGGYGYTF.

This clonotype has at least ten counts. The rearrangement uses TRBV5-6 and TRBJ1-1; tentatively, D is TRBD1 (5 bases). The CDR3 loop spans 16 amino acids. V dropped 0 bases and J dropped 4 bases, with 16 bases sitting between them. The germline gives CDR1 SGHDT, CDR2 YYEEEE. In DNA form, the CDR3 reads TGTGCCAGCAGCTTGGTATCCCCTGGGGGGACCACTGAAGCTTTCTTT. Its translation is CASSLVSPGGTTEAFF. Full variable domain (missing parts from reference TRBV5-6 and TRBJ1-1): DAGVTQSPTHLIKTRGQQVTLRCSPKSGHDTVSWYQQALGQGPQFIFQYYEEEERQRGNFPDRFSGHQFPNYSSELNVNALLLGDSALYLCASSLVSPGGTTEAFFGQGTRLTVV.

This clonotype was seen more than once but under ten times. The CDR3 region is CASSLARTSEGANVLTF. The CDR3 bases are TGTGCCAGCAGCTTAGCAAGGACGTCTGAAGGGGCCAACGTCCTGACTTTC. The genes are TRBV7-9 and TRBJ2-6; D unclear. The germline V gene has CDR1 SEHNR and CDR2 FQNEAQ (reference sequence). V was trimmed by 0 bases and J by 4 bases, leaving 13 bases between them. This CDR3 spans 17 amino acids.

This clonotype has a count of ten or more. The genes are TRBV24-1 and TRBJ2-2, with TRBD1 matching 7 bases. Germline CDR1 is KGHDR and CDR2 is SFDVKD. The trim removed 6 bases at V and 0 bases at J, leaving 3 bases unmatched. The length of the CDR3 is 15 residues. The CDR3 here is CATSRDSANTGELFF. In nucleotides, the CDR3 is TGTGCCACCAGTAGGGACAGCGCGAACACCGGGGAGCTGTTTTTT.